Presented here are 9 T cell receptor beta chains from one specimen sequenced in a study of OX40 agonist ivuxolimab in advanced cancers. This table comes from immunoSEQ multiplex PCR, and its TCRdb copy is limited to in-frame clones, with some not included. The sample holds 90,000 or so clones, about 93% seen once. Material: CD4+ or CD8+ T cells sorted from blood, obtained in a trial of the OX40 agonist ivuxolimab. These TCRs come from an adult with an advanced solid tumor such as melanoma, head and neck, liver or kidney cancer.

The rearrangement links TRBV4-3 to TRBJ2-7, with 14 bases matching TRBD2. Germline V CDR1 and CDR2: LGHNA, YSLEER. Unmatched junction bases numbered 2, after V lost 1 base and J lost 6 bases. The CDR3 runs to 15 residues. CDR3 region: CASSQAGTSGGEQYF. CDR3 coding DNA: TGCGCCAGCAGCCAAGCCGGGACTAGCGGGGGCGAGCAGTACTTC.

J is TRBJ2-5 and V is TRBV13, with D maybe TRBD1 (5 bases). The germline CDR1 and CDR2 sequences are PRHDT and FYEKMQ (reference sequence). The CDR3 length is 14 residues. Trimming removed 3 bases at V and 5 bases at J, with 13 bases between. CDR3 amino acids: CASSFGASQETQYF. In nucleotides, the CDR3 is TGTGCCAGCAGCTTTGGGGCATCTCAGGAGACCCAGTACTTC. Together with reference TRBV13 and TRBJ2-5, the CDR3 gives the full variable domain: AAGVIQSPRHLIKEKRETATLKCYPIPRHDTVYWYQQGPGQDPQFLISFYEKMQSDKGSIPDRFSAQQFSDYHSELNMSSLELGDSALYFCASSFGASQETQYFGPGTRLLVL.

V is TRBV19 and J is TRBJ2-3; D may be TRBD2 (6 bases). Germline assignment: CDR1 LNHDA and CDR2 SQIVND (reference sequence). The CDR3 is made up of 14 amino acids. Between the trimmed V and J ends, which lost 6 bases and 5 bases, there was a span of 15 bases. CDR3 nucleotide sequence: TGTGCCAGTAGAAATCACGGGGGTGGAGATACGCAGTATTTT. Protein product: CASRNHGGGDTQYF.

V gene TRBV11-2 combines with J gene TRBJ2-3, with 8 bases identical to TRBD1. After removal of 5 bases from V and 0 bases from J, the junction contained 7 bases not matched to a gene. This CDR3 region has 16 residues. Germline V lookup: CDR1 SGHAT, CDR2 FQNNGV. CDR3 DNA: TGTGCCAGCAGCCCCAGAGGGACAGGTAGCACAGATACGCAGTATTTT. Amino acids: CASSPRGTGSTDTQYF.

Comments on this clone: Because the CDR3's place on the DNA is in doubt, the DNA is left out and the CDR3 is given as listed by TCRdb. This chain joins TRBV21-1 and TRBJ1-5. TRBV21-1 is classified as a pseudogene. The CDR3 adds up to 16 amino acids, both ends counted. CDR3 sequence: CASSKVAAGNNQPQHF.

CDR3 region: CASSLAGTSGRTTDTQYF. As DNA, the CDR3 is TGTGCCAGCAGCTTAGCAGGGACTAGCGGGAGGACCACAGATACGCAGTATTTT. This chain connects TRBV7-2 to TRBJ2-3, with 15 positions matching TRBD2. Germline V gene lookup returns CDR1 SGHTA and CDR2 FQGNSA. The CDR3 totals 18 residues. Trimming cost V 0 bases and J 2 bases; bases outside gene matches: 3. Drawing the rest from reference TRBV7-2 and TRBJ2-3, the complete variable domain is GAGVSQSPSNKVTEKGKDVELRCDPISGHTALYWYRQSLGQGLEFLIYFQGNSAPDKSGLPSDRFSAERTGGSVSTLTIQRTQQEDSAVYLCASSLAGTSGRTTDTQYFGPGTRLTVL.

V usage is TRBV30 and J usage is TRBJ2-7; D unclear. Germline V gene data show CDR1 as GTSNPN and CDR2 as SVGIG (reference sequence). The CDR3 totals 13 residues. The V gene lost 2 bases and the J gene lost 7 bases, with 15 bases spanning the gap. The DNA of the CDR3 is TGTGCCTGGAGTTCGATTGGGTCAGCGGAGCAGTACTTC. This translates into CAWSSIGSAEQYF.

V gene TRBV9 combines with J gene TRBJ2-5, with D perhaps TRBD1 (6 bases). The DNA end is a closer match to TRBJ2-7, so the J assignment may be wrong. This CDR3 comprises 14 residues. CDR1 and CDR2 from the germline V gene are SGDLS and YYNGEE. The CDR3 DNA follows: TGTGCCAGCAGCGCAGGCAGGGGCCTCTACGAGCAGTACTTC. Translation: CASSAGRGLYEQYF.

The J gene is TRBJ2-1, the V gene TRBV7-3, with a weak D call TRBD1 (6 bases). The CDR3 is made up of 15 amino acids. Trimming shortened V by 11 bases and J by 4 bases, and 21 bases separated the two germline ends. The germline V gene encodes CDR1 SGHTA and CDR2 FQGTGA. CDR3 amino acids: CAGSYRDKVYNEQFF. CDR3 bases: TGTGCCGGTTCATACCGGGACAAGGTTTACAATGAGCAGTTCTTC.